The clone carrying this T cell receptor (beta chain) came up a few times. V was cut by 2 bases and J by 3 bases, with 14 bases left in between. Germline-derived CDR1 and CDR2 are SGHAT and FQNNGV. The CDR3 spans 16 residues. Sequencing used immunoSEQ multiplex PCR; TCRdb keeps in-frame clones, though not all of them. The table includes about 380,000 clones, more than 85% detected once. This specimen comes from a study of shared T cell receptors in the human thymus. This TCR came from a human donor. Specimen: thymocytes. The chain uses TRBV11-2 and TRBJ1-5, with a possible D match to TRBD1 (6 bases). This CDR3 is CASSLREWGPNQPQHF. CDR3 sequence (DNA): TGTGCCAGCAGCTTAAGGGAATGGGGGCCCAATCAGCCCCAGCATTTT.